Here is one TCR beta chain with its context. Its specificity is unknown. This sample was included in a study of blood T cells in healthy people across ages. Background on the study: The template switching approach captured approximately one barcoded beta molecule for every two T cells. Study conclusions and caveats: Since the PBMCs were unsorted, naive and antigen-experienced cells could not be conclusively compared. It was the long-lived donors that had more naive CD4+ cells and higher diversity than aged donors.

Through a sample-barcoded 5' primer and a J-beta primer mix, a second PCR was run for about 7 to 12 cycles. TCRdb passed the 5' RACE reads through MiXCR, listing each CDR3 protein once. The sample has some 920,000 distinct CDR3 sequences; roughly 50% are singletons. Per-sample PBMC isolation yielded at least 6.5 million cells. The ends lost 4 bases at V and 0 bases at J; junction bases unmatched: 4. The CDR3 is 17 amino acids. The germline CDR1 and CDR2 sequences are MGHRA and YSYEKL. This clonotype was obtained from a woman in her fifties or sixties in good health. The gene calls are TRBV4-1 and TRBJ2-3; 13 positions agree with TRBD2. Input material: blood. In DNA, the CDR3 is TGCGCCAGCAGCCGAGGACTAGCGGGAGCCAGCACAGATACGCAGTATTTT. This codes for CASSRGLAGASTDTQYF.